The clone carrying this TCR beta chain was picked up a small number of times. In the original processing: Estimated nucleated cell counts came from reference gene primer amplification. Sequenced by immunoSEQ multiplex PCR; TCRdb stores in-frame clones only, minus some. V and J calls and clone size follow that table, whereas D and trimming were derived from the DNA. The sample records over 200,000 clones, about four fifths being singletons. This entry is derived from a study of blood T cell repertoires in COVID-19. The TCR sequence derives from a woman between 45 and 60 years old with acute COVID-19. Source material: PBMCs or T cells enriched from blood (not recorded which).

DNA for the CDR3: TGCAGCGTTAAGAACAGGGGGCGCGCAGAGACCCAGTACTTC. Protein product: CSVKNRGRAETQYF. The chain employs TRBV29-1 and TRBJ2-5; 9 bases map to TRBD1. The ends lost 5 bases at V and 4 bases at J; junction bases unmatched: 8. This CDR3 is 14 amino acids long. Germline V CDR1 and CDR2: SQVTM, ANQGSEA.